Below are 10 T cell receptor beta chains sequenced from a single sample in a study of vaccination and CD4 T cells after COVID-19. This sample's time point: late sampling 161 to 241 days after vaccination in three convalescent patients. Each CDR3 protein gets one entry after TCRdb re-called the PCR reads with MiXCR. Counted here are approximately 30,000 distinct CDR3 sequences, 45% to 55% occurring once; the ten biggest clones make up more than 5.5%. Sequencing used CD4+ T cells from blood, obtained about 7 months after SARS-CoV-2 vaccination. These receptors were collected from a human donor who had recovered from COVID-19.

J is TRBJ2-1 and V is TRBV20-1, with D perhaps assigned TRBD1 or TRBD2 (5 bases each). V lost 5 bases, J lost 2 bases, and 13 bases lay in between. The CDR3 runs 14 residues. From germline, CDR1 is DFQATT and CDR2 SNEGSKA (reference sequence). The CDR3 spells CSAVRDPAYNEQFF. The CDR3, as DNA: TGCAGTGCTGTCCGGGACCCCGCCTACAATGAGCAGTTCTTC.

This clonotype was observed a handful of times. This chain connects TRBV28 to TRBJ1-1; the D is unclear. Trimming removed 3 bases from V and 4 bases from J, with 12 bases in between. The CDR3 totals 14 residues. CDR1 and CDR2 from the germline V gene are MDHEN and SYDVKM. CDR3 DNA: TGTGCCAGCAGTTTGGAACGGCTGGTCACTGAAGCTTTCTTT. Translated: CASSLERLVTEAFF. The whole variable domain, remainder taken from reference TRBV28 and TRBJ1-1, is DVKVTQSSRYLVKRTGEKVFLECVQDMDHENMFWYRQDPGLGLRLIYFSYDVKMKEKGDIPEGYSVSREKKERFSLILESASTNQTSMYLCASSLERLVTEAFFGQGTRLTVV.

The chain links TRBV19 to TRBJ2-7, with a weak D call TRBD2 (5 bases). Germline V gene lookup returns CDR1 LNHDA and CDR2 SQIVND (reference sequence). V was clipped by 5 bases and J by 6 bases, with 14 bases between them. This CDR3 is 13 amino acids long. CDR3 bases: TGTGCCAGTAGTGTCTCTTGGGGAGTCGAGCAGTACTTC. It yields the protein CASSVSWGVEQYF.

V gene TRBV20-1 combines with J gene TRBJ1-1; D gene ambiguous. Germline V CDR1 and CDR2: DFQATT, SNEGSKA (reference sequence). V lost 4 bases and J lost 1, with 13 bases in between. The CDR3 loop spans 14 amino acids. CDR3 protein: CSAIRSAANTEAFF. The CDR3 DNA reads TGCAGTGCTATTAGAAGCGCGGCGAACACTGAAGCTTTCTTT.

About this clonotype itself: At one boundary the junction diverges from the germline segment, which might be a read error. The chain carries TRBV24-1 and TRBJ2-7, with D tentatively TRBD1 (6 bases). CDR1 and CDR2 (germline): KGHDR, SFDVKD. This CDR3 comprises 13 residues. CDR3 protein: CVTSAAGVYEQYF. The CDR3 DNA follows: TGTGTCACCAGTGCGGCAGGGGTTTACGAGCAGTACTTC.

This clonotype has just a few counts. CDR3 sequence (DNA): TGTGCCAGCAGCTTAGGTCTGGGCGACGAGCAGTACTTC. This encodes CASSLGLGDEQYF. The chain uses TRBV7-8 and TRBJ2-7; D is unresolved. This CDR3 is 13 amino acids long. V was shortened by 1 base and J by 5 bases, with 9 bases between the two germline ends. Germline V CDR1 and CDR2: SGHVS, FQNEAQ.

The chain combines TRBV27 with TRBJ2-7; 10 positions match TRBD2. The V gene's germline CDR1 is MNHEY and CDR2 SMNVEV (reference sequence). CDR3 length equals 14 residues. The junction had 9 bases not matched to a gene; V was cut back by 3 bases and J by 10 bases. Written as DNA, the CDR3 is TGTGCCAGCAGTTTCCTAGCGGGAGCGACGGTTCAGTACTTC. It is translated as CASSFLAGATVQYF.

Comments on this clonotype: At one of its ends the junction is not consistent with the germline gene, which may arise from a read error. V usage is TRBV27 and J usage is TRBJ2-3; weak D call: TRBD2 (6 bases). The CDR3 has 17 amino acids. Germline V gene sequence: CDR1 MNHEY, CDR2 SMNVEV (reference sequence). CDR3 region: CASSQSLSGTSTDTQYF. For the CDR3, the DNA is TGCGCCAGCAGCCAATCCCTCAGTGGGACTAGCACAGATACGCAGTATTTT.

This sequence joins TRBV20-1 and TRBJ2-5; 10 bases agree with TRBD2. Germline V lookup: CDR1 DFQATT, CDR2 SNEGSKA (reference sequence). The CDR3 is 17 residues long. The V segment lost 1 base and the J segment 5 bases; nucleotides outside the gene matches: 13. CDR3 protein: CSARVPAASGSWETQYF. The CDR3 DNA is TGCAGTGCTAGAGTCCCAGCTGCTAGCGGGAGCTGGGAGACCCAGTACTTC.

The gene calls are TRBV6-1 and TRBJ2-7, with unresolved D. Trimming shortened V by 3 bases and J by 1 base, and 16 bases separated the two germline ends. The CDR3 is 16 amino acids. From germline, CDR1 is MNHNS and CDR2 SASEGT. Here the CDR3 reads CASSDQSKTKSYEQYF. In DNA, the CDR3 is TGTGCCAGCAGTGATCAATCAAAGACCAAGTCCTACGAGCAGTACTTC.